A selection of T cell receptor beta chains follows, all from one sample in a study of cytotoxic CD8 clonotypes in ibrutinib-treated CLL. Profiling relied on immunoSEQ multiplex PCR, and the TCRdb table lists in-frame clones only, not all of them. Of 15,000 or so clones in the sample, almost 65% were seen once. The source material was PBMCs, sampled before ibrutinib treatment. Source of these receptors: a human donor with chronic lymphocytic leukemia. Both conserved end residues are part of each CDR3. A D gene is named only where the DNA matches it firmly. Clone size appears in some rows only: once, few, many, or a class for an expanded clone.

NA | TRBJ1-2 | few | TRBV11-2 | TGTGCCAGCAGCTTAGAGAGTACTTCTGGCTACACCTTC | CASSLESTSGYTF
NA | TRBJ2-7 | NA | TRBV29-1 | TGCAGCGTTGAAAGGGGCGGTGGCTACGAGCAGTACTTC | CSVERGGGYEQYF
NA | TRBJ1-2 | NA | TRBV5-1 | TGCGCCAGCAGCACAGCCGGGTATCAAGGCTACACCTTC | CASSTAGYQGYTF
TRBD1 | TRBJ1-1 | NA | TRBV29-1 | TGCAGCGTTGAACACTACAGGGGGGAAGCTTTCTTT | CSVEHYRGEAFF
TRBD2 | TRBJ2-7 | NA | TRBV9 | TGTGCCAGCAGCTCGACTAGCGGGGGGGCATACGAGCAGTACTTC | CASSSTSGGAYEQYF
NA | TRBJ2-1 | medium-sized | TRBV7-9 | TGTGCCAGCAGCTTAAGTAGCAATGAGCAGTTCTTC | CASSLSSNEQFF
NA | TRBJ1-5 | NA | TRBV6-4 | TGTGCCAGCAATCAAGACCCCGGTCAGCCCCAGCATTTT | CASNQDPGQPQHF
NA | TRBJ1-3 | NA | TRBV7-8 | TGTGCCAGCAGCTTACACAGCTCTGGAAACACCATATATTTT | CASSLHSSGNTIYF
NA | TRBJ2-5 | NA | TRBV5-4 | TGTGCCAGCAGCTCCTCAGTGGGGGGGCCCCAAGAGACCCAGTACTTC | CASSSSVGGPQETQYF
TRBD1 | TRBJ1-4 | NA | TRBV2 | TGTGCCAGCAGATCCGGACAGGGGGCATGGGAAAAACTGTTTTTT | CASRSGQGAWEKLFF
NA | TRBJ1-3 | NA | TRBV18 | TGTGCCAGCTCACCACGGACAGTCTCTGGAAACACCATATATTTT | CASSPRTVSGNTIYF
TRBD1 | TRBJ2-7 | NA | TRBV10-2 | TGCGCCAGCCTAGGGACAGGGCTTTCCTACGAGCAGTACTTC | CASLGTGLSYEQYF
NA | TRBJ1-2 | few | TRBV7-9 | TGTGCCAGCAGCTTAGGGGGGCACGGCTATGGCTACACCTTC | CASSLGGHGYGYTF
NA | TRBJ2-2 | once | TRBV19 | TGTGCCAGTAGTACCCGGGAAGCGGTGGACACCGGGGAGCTGTTTTTT | CASSTREAVDTGELFF
TRBD1 | TRBJ1-2 | NA | TRBV5-1 | TGCGCCAGCAGCCAAGGGACAGGGAACTATGGCTACACCTTC | CASSQGTGNYGYTF
NA | TRBJ1-2 | NA | TRBV25-1 | TGTGCCAGCAGTGACACTTCTTACTATGGCTACACCTTC | CASSDTSYYGYTF
NA | TRBJ1-2 | NA | TRBV15 | TGTGCCACCAGCTTTAAATCATGGTGTGGAAAGACCTATGGCTACACCTTC | CATSFKSWCGKTYGYTF
NA | TRBJ1-2 | NA | TRBV29-1 | TGCAGCGTCGGGGACCTCACCTATGGCTACACCTTC | CSVGDLTYGYTF
TRBD1 | TRBJ2-6 | NA | TRBV10-3 | TGTGCCATCAGAGGGACAGGGTCTTCTGGGGCCAACGTCCTGACTTTC | CAIRGTGSSGANVLTF
TRBD1 | TRBJ2-1 | medium-sized | TRBV7-9 | TGTGCCAGCAGCTTAACGAGGGGGCTGGACAATGAGCAGTTCTTC | CASSLTRGLDNEQFF
NA | TRBJ2-7 | NA | TRBV5-6 | TGTGCCAGCAGCTTGGAAATCACAGGCTTCTCCTACGAGCAGTACTTC | CASSLEITGFSYEQYF
NA | TRBJ1-1 | NA | TRBV7-8 | TGTGCCAGCAGCTTCCACCAGGGGAGGGACACTGAAGCTTTCTTT | CASSFHQGRDTEAFF
NA | TRBJ1-2 | many | TRBV19 | TGTGCCAGTAGTCTCGACAGGTTCCTAGGCTACACCTTC | CASSLDRFLGYTF
TRBD1 | TRBJ2-5 | NA | TRBV11-2 | TGTGCCAGCAGCCCCACCGACAGGGGGCAAGAGACCCAGTACTTC | CASSPTDRGQETQYF
NA | TRBJ2-7 | NA | TRBV29-1 | TGCAGCGTATTGACAGGTACCTACGAGCAGTACTTC | CSVLTGTYEQYF
TRBD1 | TRBJ1-2 | once | TRBV5-1 | TGCGCCAGCATCCTTGAGACAGGGGGAGGCTACACCTTC | CASILETGGGYTF
TRBD1 | TRBJ2-7 | NA | TRBV19 | TGTGCCAGTAGTAAAACACGGGACAGGGGACTACCCTACGAGCAGTACTTC | CASSKTRDRGLPYEQYF
NA | TRBJ2-6 | NA | TRBV4-2 | TGTGCCAGCAGCTTGGCCAGCATTAGGGCCAACGTCCTGACTTTC | CASSLASIRANVLTF
NA | TRBJ1-4 | few | TRBV10-1 | TGCGCCAGCAGTGAACACCCGAGGGAAGAAAAACTGTTTTTT | CASSEHPREEKLFF
NA | TRBJ1-2 | NA | TRBV11-3 | TGTGCCAGCAGCCGAACCCGGAGCTACACCTTC | CASSRTRSYTF
NA | TRBJ1-3 | NA | TRBV6-1 | TGTGCCAGCAGTGAATTCGGCACTGGAAACACCATATATTTT | CASSEFGTGNTIYF
NA | TRBJ1-5 | few | TRBV19 | TGTGCCAGTAGTATAGCCCCCTTCGGGGGTCAGCCCCAGCATTTT | CASSIAPFGGQPQHF
TRBD1 | TRBJ1-1 | NA | TRBV11-2 | TGTGCCAGCAGCTGGACAGGGAACACTGAAGCTTTCTTT | CASSWTGNTEAFF
NA | TRBJ2-3 | NA | TRBV5-8 | TGTGCCAGCAGCTTGCCCCCAGCGGTGGGCACAGATACGCAGTATTTT | CASSLPPAVGTDTQYF
TRBD1 | TRBJ1-4 | NA | TRBV27 | TGTGCCAGCACCCGGACAGGGACAACTAATGAAAAACTGTTTTTT | CASTRTGTTNEKLFF
NA | TRBJ1-2 | NA | TRBV5-4 | TGTGCCAGCAGCTTGCCCCCGACAGGAAAGAATGGCTACACCTTC | CASSLPPTGKNGYTF
NA | TRBJ2-3 | NA | TRBV19 | TGTGCCAGTACTCCAGGGATTATCACAGATACGCAGTATTTT | CASTPGIITDTQYF
TRBD1 | TRBJ2-7 | once | TRBV27 | TGTGCCAGCAGGAGGGACAGGGTAACCTACGAGCAGTACTTC | CASRRDRVTYEQYF
TRBD1 | TRBJ1-4 | NA | TRBV5-4 | TGTGCCAGCAGCTTGTCTAGCAGGGGGCCCGCAACTAATGAAAAACTGTTTTTT | CASSLSSRGPATNEKLFF
TRBD2 | TRBJ2-1 | NA | TRBV6-6 | TGTGCCAGCAGTTACTCGACGGGGACTACCGAGCAGTTCTTC | CASSYSTGTTEQFF
NA | TRBJ2-5 | NA | TRBV7-9 | TGTGCCAGCAGCTCGACAGGTCAAGAGACCCAGTACTTC | CASSSTGQETQYF
NA | TRBJ1-2 | few | TRBV19 | TGTGCCAGTAGTTCAGGGAAGGGCCATGGCTACACCTTC | CASSSGKGHGYTF
TRBD1 | TRBJ1-2 | once | TRBV9 | TGTGCCAGCAGCGAGGGACAGACCTATGGCTACACCTTC | CASSEGQTYGYTF
NA | TRBJ2-3 | NA | TRBV7-8 | TGTGCCAGCAGCTTAAGGACTGGGGCAGATACGCAGTATTTT | CASSLRTGADTQYF
TRBD1 | TRBJ1-3 | NA | TRBV19 | TGTGCCAGTAGTATAACTCCGGGACAGGACCAGTTTGGAAACACCATATATTTT | CASSITPGQDQFGNTIYF
NA | TRBJ1-2 | few | TRBV5-1 | TGCGCCAGCAGTGGCGCGGGGGGCGATGGCTACACCTTC | CASSGAGGDGYTF
NA | TRBJ1-2 | NA | TRBV19 | TGTGCCAGTAGTATGCAGGGCTTCTATGGCTACACCTTC | CASSMQGFYGYTF
NA | TRBJ1-1 | many | TRBV9 | TGTGCCAGCAGCGTGCGGGGTGGCACTGAAGCTTTCTTT | CASSVRGGTEAFF
NA | TRBJ2-2 | NA | TRBV5-5 | TGTGCCAGCAGCATAGGACCGGTAGCGAACACCGGGGAGCTGTTTTTT | CASSIGPVANTGELFF
TRBD1 | TRBJ1-6 | NA | TRBV19 | TGTGCCAGTAGTATAGGACAGGGGCCCTCGCCTTTAAATTCACCCCTCCACTTT | CASSIGQGPSPLNSPLHF
NA | TRBJ1-2 | NA | TRBV25-1 | TGTGCCAGCAGTGAAACGGGCGAGATAGCCTATGGCTACACCTTC | CASSETGEIAYGYTF
NA | TRBJ1-2 | NA | TRBV19 | TGTGCCAGTAGTATAGGGGACACCTCCTTTGGTGGCTACACCTTC | CASSIGDTSFGGYTF
TRBD1 | TRBJ2-2 | NA | TRBV5-1 | TGCGCCAGCAGCTTAGCCACAGGGGGCGGGGAGCTGTTTTTT | CASSLATGGGELFF
NA | TRBJ1-2 | few | TRBV7-7 | TGTGCTAGCAGCTCCTTGGATGGCTACACCTTC | CASSSLDGYTF